This passage covers 32 T cell receptor beta chains from one sample sequenced in a study of CD8 T cells in Susac syndrome. Reverse transcription used about 0.45 to 1 ug RNA and random hexamers. MiXCR, applied by TCRdb to the immunoSEQ multiplex PCR reads, yields one record per CDR3 protein. The top ten clones hold roughly 0.11% of a sample with about 180,000 distinct CDR3 sequences, around 94% of them seen once. Sample: CD4+ T cells from PBMCs. The receptor source for this set is a human donor with Susac syndrome.

The chain uses TRBV20-1 and TRBJ1-1; the match to TRBD1 covers 8 bases. The CDR3 loop spans 14 amino acids. CDR1 is DFQATT, CDR2 SNEGSKA, per germline (reference sequence). The ends lost 8 bases at V and 0 bases at J; junction bases unmatched: 8. Here the CDR3 DNA reads TGCAGTCAAACCGGGACAGGCCTGAACACTGAAGCTTTCTTT. Its protein product is CSQTGTGLNTEAFF.

The chain joins TRBV12-3 or TRBV12-4 to TRBJ2-3, with 8 bases aligning to TRBD1. V lost 6 bases to trimming and J lost 3 bases; unmatched junction nucleotides: 5. This CDR3 spans 14 amino acids. CDR3 sequence (DNA): TGTGCCAGCAGAAACAGGGGGTCTACAGATACGCAGTATTTT. Translated: CASRNRGSTDTQYF.

The rearrangement links TRBV11-2 to TRBJ2-1; 9 bases fit TRBD1. V lost 5 bases, J lost 3 bases, and 5 bases stayed unmatched. Germline V gene sequence: CDR1 SGHAT, CDR2 FQNNGV. There are 15 residues in the CDR3. The CDR3, as DNA: TGTGCCAGCAGCCCGGGACAGGGAGGCTACAATGAGCAGTTCTTC. Protein product: CASSPGQGGYNEQFF.

The CDR3, as DNA: TGCAGTGCTAAGACAGGGGGCAGGGAGACCCAGTACTTC. This encodes CSAKTGGRETQYF. The chain couples TRBV20-1 to TRBJ2-5, with TRBD1 matching over 10 bases. Germline CDR1 and CDR2: DFQATT and SNEGSKA (reference sequence). The CDR3 is made up of 13 amino acids. With V trimmed by 4 bases and J by 5 bases, 4 bases remained unmatched.

This chain joins TRBV30 and TRBJ1-1; D call uncertain. CDR1 GTSNPN and CDR2 SVGIG come from the germline V gene (reference sequence). V lost 0 bases, J lost 4 bases, and 12 bases lay in between. CDR3 size: 14 residues. The CDR3 loop reads CAWSVRRLGTEAFF. The CDR3 nucleotides are TGTGCCTGGAGTGTTCGACGGCTGGGCACTGAAGCTTTCTTT.

V gene TRBV9 combines with J gene TRBJ1-2; D call uncertain. Trimming removed 3 bases at V and 5 bases at J, with 17 bases between. The CDR3 runs to 15 residues. Per germline, CDR1 SGDLS and CDR2 YYNGEE. CDR3 DNA sequence: TGTGCCAGCAGCGGGACCCCTCAAGGGCGGTATGGCTACACCTTC. Encoded protein: CASSGTPQGRYGYTF.

The chain joins TRBV7-8 to TRBJ2-3; D ambiguous. Germline V gene data show CDR1 as SGHVS and CDR2 as FQNEAQ. The CDR3 spans 15 residues. Between the trimmed V and J ends, which lost 0 bases and 0 bases, there was a span of 7 bases. This chain's CDR3 is CASSLAELSTDTQYF. The CDR3, as DNA: TGTGCCAGCAGCTTAGCGGAGCTTAGCACAGATACGCAGTATTTT.

V is TRBV5-6 and J is TRBJ1-5; D is possibly TRBD1 (5 bases). Trimming took off 4 bases at V and 7 bases at J, with 12 bases between the two ends. Germline assignment: CDR1 SGHDT and CDR2 YYEEEE. This CDR3 has 13 residues. The CDR3 coding sequence is TGTGCCAGCAGCATCGGGAGGGACCAGCCCCAGCATTTT. Amino acid sequence: CASSIGRDQPQHF.

The chain employs TRBV2 and TRBJ1-2; maybe TRBD1 (6 bases). Germline V lookup: CDR1 SNHLY, CDR2 FYNNEI. Trimming took off 2 bases at V and 8 bases at J, with 12 bases between the two ends. This CDR3 has 13 amino acids. CDR3 coding DNA: TGTGCCAGCAGTGAAACGGACAGCGGAGGCTACACCTTC. This sequence encodes CASSETDSGGYTF.

The V call is TRBV11-3, the J call TRBJ2-3; weak D call: TRBD1 (6 bases). The CDR3 is 13 residues long. Germline lookup yields CDR1 SGHNT and CDR2 YENEEA. Trimming cost V 8 bases and J 6 bases, with 15 bases left between them. CDR3 nucleotide sequence: TGTGCCAGCTCAGGGGAAGGGTTTGATACGCAGTATTTT. Translated, it gives CASSGEGFDTQYF.

This clonotype was seen a single time. J is TRBJ2-7 and V is TRBV29-1, with D tentatively TRBD1 (6 bases). This CDR3 comprises 12 residues. V lost 7 bases and J lost 4, with 14 bases in between. Germline values: CDR1 SQVTM, CDR2 ANQGSEA. CDR3 in amino acids: CSARPQGYEQYF. CDR3 bases: TGCAGCGCCAGACCACAGGGTTACGAGCAGTACTTC.

The genes are TRBV18 and TRBJ2-5; D unclear. V lost 3 bases, J lost 3 bases, and 8 bases lay in between. The CDR3 extends over 13 amino acids. From germline, CDR1 is KGHSH and CDR2 LQKENI. The CDR3 spells CASSPSRKETQYF. In DNA form, the CDR3 reads TGTGCCAGCTCACCCTCCCGAAAAGAGACCCAGTACTTC.

The rearrangement uses TRBV12-3 or TRBV12-4 and TRBJ2-5; D not certain. V gave up 3 bases and J gave up 2 bases, with 10 bases separating them. The CDR3 loop spans 14 amino acids. The CDR3 DNA is TGTGCCAGCAGTTTGGCGCGGTTACAAGAGACCCAGTACTTC. It yields the protein CASSLARLQETQYF.

The chain employs TRBV5-1 and TRBJ2-7; tentative D call: TRBD1 (5 bases). Trimming left V 4 bases short and J 4 bases short, with 12 bases between. This CDR3 has 13 amino acids. Germline lookup yields CDR1 SGHRS and CDR2 YFSETQ. The CDR3 loop reads CASSQQERYEQYF. The CDR3 nucleotides read TGCGCCAGCAGCCAACAGGAGAGGTACGAGCAGTACTTC.

The chain combines TRBV3-1 with TRBJ2-2, with 7 bases that match TRBD1. The CDR3 totals 13 residues. Germline CDR1 LGHDT, CDR2 YNNKEL (reference sequence). With V trimmed by 6 bases and J by 4 bases, 2 bases remained unmatched. DNA of the CDR3: TGTGCCAGCAGTCCAGGGGGCACCGGGGAGCTGTTTTTT. This sequence encodes CASSPGGTGELFF.

Worth noting for this clonotype: At one boundary the junction diverges from the germline segment, which might be a read error. The chain links TRBV2 to TRBJ2-5, with 12 bases lining up with TRBD1. This CDR3 has 16 residues. CDR1 is SNHLY, CDR2 FYNNEI, per germline. This CDR3 is CASSEAGTGGGETQYF. The CDR3 nucleotides are TGTGCCAGCAGCGAAGCAGGGACAGGGGGCGGAGAGACCCAGTACTTC.

CDR3 coding DNA: TGCAGCGTCGGGACAGGGGCCTACGAGCAGTACTTC. Its protein product is CSVGTGAYEQYF. The chain combines TRBV29-1 with TRBJ2-7, with 10 nucleotides matching TRBD1. The CDR3 consists of 12 residues. The V segment lost 6 bases and the J segment 2 bases; nucleotides outside the gene matches: 1. Germline V gene lookup returns CDR1 SQVTM and CDR2 ANQGSEA.

The chain couples TRBV13 to TRBJ2-1; TRBD2 might be the D (7 bases). CDR3 size: 14 residues. Germline loops: CDR1 PRHDT, CDR2 FYEKMQ (reference sequence). Between the trimmed V and J ends, which lost 8 bases and 6 bases, there was a span of 17 bases. CDR3 in amino acids: CASRRMGGRNEQFF. CDR3 coding DNA: TGTGCCAGCCGCAGGATGGGGGGGCGCAATGAGCAGTTCTTC.

V and J are TRBV5-1 and TRBJ2-1, with D possibly matching TRBD2 (7 bases). This CDR3 contains 14 residues. Trimming removed 4 bases from V and 9 bases from J, with 17 bases in between. Looked up from germline, CDR1 is SGHRS and CDR2 is YFSETQ. As DNA, the CDR3 is TGCGCCAGCAGCCAATCGTGGGGGGGCGGTGAGCAGTTCTTC. Protein: CASSQSWGGGEQFF.

This clonotype has more than one count but fewer than ten. This rearrangement joins TRBV4-3 to TRBJ1-6, with D unresolved. CDR1 is LGHNA and CDR2 is YSLEER in the germline V gene. This CDR3 is built from 16 residues. V shed 0 bases and J shed 7 bases, with 13 bases lying between them. In DNA, the CDR3 is TGCGCCAGCAGCCAAGATCAGCGCCTCCGGAATTCACCCCTCCACTTT. It yields the protein CASSQDQRLRNSPLHF.

This rearrangement joins TRBV9 to TRBJ1-1, with TRBD1 matching over 8 bases. V was pared by 4 bases and J by 3 bases, with 17 bases of the junction left unmatched. This CDR3 is 18 amino acids long. Per germline, CDR1 SGDLS and CDR2 YYNGEE. The CDR3 region is CASSPLYAQGAVDTEAFF. The CDR3, as DNA: TGTGCCAGCAGCCCCCTTTATGCGCAGGGGGCCGTCGACACTGAAGCTTTCTTT.

This chain connects TRBV6-6 to TRBJ2-7; the D gene could be TRBD1 or TRBD2 (5 bases each). CDR3 length: 15 amino acids. Germline V CDR1 and CDR2: MNHNY, SVGAGI (reference sequence). Trimming took 6 bases from V and 0 from J, leaving 15 bases between them. The CDR3 nucleotides read TGTGCCAGCAGCCGAGGGACCCCAAGCTCCTACGAGCAGTACTTC. Its translation is CASSRGTPSSYEQYF.

The rearrangement joins TRBV3-1 to TRBJ2-7; D may be TRBD2 (5 bases). Trimming took off 4 bases at V and 0 bases at J, with 10 bases between the two ends. CDR1 is LGHDT and CDR2 is YNNKEL in the germline V gene (reference sequence). The CDR3 runs 14 residues. The CDR3 DNA reads as TGTGCCAGCAGCCGCGGGCAGTCCTCCTACGAGCAGTACTTC. Amino acids: CASSRGQSSYEQYF.

V and J are TRBV29-1 and TRBJ1-1; perhaps TRBD1 as D (5 bases). The V end was cut by 4 bases, the J end by 5 bases, with 17 bases between. The germline V gene encodes CDR1 SQVTM and CDR2 ANQGSEA. This CDR3 is 14 amino acids long. CDR3 amino acids: CSVGNPGGRTEAFF. CDR3 DNA: TGCAGCGTTGGGAATCCGGGGGGAAGGACTGAAGCTTTCTTT.

V usage is TRBV5-1 and J usage is TRBJ2-3; TRBD2 matches at 8 bases. V dropped 0 bases and J dropped 1; count of bases not matched to a gene: 10. The CDR3 spans 18 residues. The V gene's germline CDR1 is SGHRS and CDR2 YFSETQ. For the CDR3, the DNA is TGCGCCAGCAGCTTGGCCTCAGGGACTAGTGGCGGCACAGATACGCAGTATTTT. Its protein product is CASSLASGTSGGTDTQYF.

DNA for the CDR3: TGCAGCGTGGGGACAGGGGGCCAAGAGACCCAGTACTTC. This gives the protein CSVGTGGQETQYF. The chain employs TRBV29-1 and TRBJ2-5, with TRBD1 identical over 11 bases. Germline V gives CDR1 SQVTM, CDR2 ANQGSEA. Unmatched junction bases numbered 1, after V lost 6 bases and J lost 1 base. CDR3 length: 13 amino acids.

CDR3 DNA sequence: TGCGCCAGCAGCTGGAGCGGGGGCCGGTACGAGCAGTACTTC. This sequence encodes CASSWSGGRYEQYF. V usage is TRBV5-1 and J usage is TRBJ2-7, with 8 bases lining up with TRBD2. Germline CDR1 SGHRS, CDR2 YFSETQ. V lost 3 bases to trimming and J lost 4 bases; unmatched junction nucleotides: 6. The CDR3 covers 14 residues.

The gene calls are TRBV9 and TRBJ1-1; no reliable D call. The ends were cut back, 3 bases at V and 0 bases at J, with 6 bases in the middle. Germline V lookup: CDR1 SGDLS, CDR2 YYNGEE. The CDR3 has 13 residues. CDR3: CASSERMNTEAFF. CDR3 nucleotides: TGTGCCAGCAGCGAACGGATGAACACTGAAGCTTTCTTT.

The chain combines TRBV3-1 with TRBJ2-3, with 7 positions matching TRBD2. Losses at the gene ends were 0 bases for V and 1 base for J; bases not matched to a gene: 7. The CDR3 is made up of 17 amino acids. Germline-derived CDR1 and CDR2 are LGHDT and YNNKEL (reference sequence). The CDR3 sequence is CASSQDPSRGGTDTQYF. The CDR3, as DNA: TGTGCCAGCAGCCAAGATCCCAGTCGGGGGGGCACAGATACGCAGTATTTT.

V gene TRBV4-3 combines with J gene TRBJ2-7; 8 nucleotides match TRBD2. Germline CDR1 LGHNA, CDR2 YSLEER. With 4 bases clipped from V and 4 bases from J, the junction kept 6 bases outside the gene matches. CDR3 size: 14 residues. The CDR3 protein is CASSRAASGYEQYF. The CDR3 DNA sequence: TGCGCCAGCAGCCGCGCGGCTAGCGGGTACGAGCAGTACTTC.

The chain has TRBV2 and TRBJ2-7, with D uncertain. The V end lost 1 base, the J end lost 0 bases, and 7 bases lay between the germline ends. Germline V gene data show CDR1 as SNHLY and CDR2 as FYNNEI. CDR3 length: 14 residues. CDR3 region: CASSEGTGSYEQYF. As DNA, the CDR3 is TGTGCCAGCAGTGAAGGGACCGGCTCCTACGAGCAGTACTTC.

In this sample, this clonotype turned up once. The J gene is TRBJ2-7, the V gene TRBV2; D unclear. Trimming took 7 bases from V and 6 from J, leaving 16 bases between them. CDR1 is SNHLY, CDR2 FYNNEI, per germline. The CDR3 spans 13 residues. This CDR3 is CASTVDFLSEQYF. CDR3 in DNA: TGTGCCAGCACTGTCGACTTTCTTAGCGAGCAGTACTTC.